Sequencing of this T cell receptor (beta chain) was carried out in a study of CD8 T cells in ankylosing spondylitis. Overall study results and limits: Previously reported in reactive arthritis synovial fluid and blood were some of the motif variants. Reportedly, matched ankylosing spondylitis synovial fluid was significantly enriched for disease-linked clones. What seemed typical of ankylosing spondylitis blood was a TCR beta motif built from eight highly homologous variants.

TCRdb re-analysed the 5' RACE reads in MiXCR, keeping a single row per CDR3 protein. The sample has a few hundred thousand distinct CDR3 sequences, 20% to 25% seen once; the top ten hold around 16%. For this clonotype: What it recognizes is unknown.

Sequenced sample: blood, either unsorted or a sorted T cell fraction (not recorded which). This receptor was taken from a male donor with ankylosing spondylitis.

This CDR3 reads CASSVGLPVVWNTEAFF. As DNA, the CDR3 is TGTGCCAGCAGTGTTGGCTTACCGGTCGTTTGGAACACTGAAGCTTTCTTT. This sequence joins TRBV6-1 and TRBJ1-1; D remains unclear. This CDR3 spans 17 amino acids. CDR1 is MNHNS and CDR2 is SASEGT in the germline V gene. Trimming left V 4 bases short and J 1 base short, with 19 bases between.